This TCR beta chain was observed in a study of T cells after yellow fever vaccination. TCRdb analysed the 5' RACE reads with MiXCR anew, one entry per CDR3 protein. There are 150,000 to 200,000 distinct CDR3 sequences in the sample; roughly 6.2% occur only once, and about 2.7% lies in the top ten. This clonotype occurred many times. The clonotype was recovered from a man aged 18 to 29 who received the YFV17D yellow fever vaccine. The input for sequencing was CD4+ T cells sorted from PBMCs, taken on the day of the first yellow fever vaccination.

In DNA, the CDR3 is TGTGCCAGCTCACGTGGGACCCTGGGGCAGTACTTC. It is translated as CASSRGTLGQYF. The rearrangement uses TRBV18 and TRBJ2-7; D might be TRBD1 or TRBD2, each matching 5 bases. Germline CDR1 is KGHSH and CDR2 is LQKENI. This CDR3 region has 12 residues. The V end was cut by 4 bases, the J end by 9 bases, with 13 bases between.